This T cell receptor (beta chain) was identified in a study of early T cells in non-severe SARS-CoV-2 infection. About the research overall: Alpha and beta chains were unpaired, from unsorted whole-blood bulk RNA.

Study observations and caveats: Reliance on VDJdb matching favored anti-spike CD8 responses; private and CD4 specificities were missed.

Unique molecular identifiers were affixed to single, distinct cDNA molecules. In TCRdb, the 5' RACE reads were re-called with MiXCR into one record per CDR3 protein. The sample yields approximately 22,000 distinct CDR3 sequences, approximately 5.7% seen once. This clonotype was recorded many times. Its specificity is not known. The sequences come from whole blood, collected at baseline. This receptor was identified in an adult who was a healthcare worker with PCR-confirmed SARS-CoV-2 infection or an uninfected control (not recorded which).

The CDR3: CASSLDGQEDEQFF. CDR3 in DNA: TGTGCCAGCAGCTTAGACGGACAGGAGGATGAGCAGTTCTTC. V gene TRBV11-3 combines with J gene TRBJ2-1; 7 positions match TRBD1. Germline CDR1 and CDR2: SGHNT and YENEEA. The V gene end was trimmed by 0 bases and the J gene end by 8 bases; junction bases not matched to a gene: 4. This CDR3 is 14 amino acids long.